The next 2 T cell receptor beta chains were all read from a single sample in a study of glioma-infiltrating T cells after dendritic cell vaccination. Method: immunoSEQ multiplex PCR; TCRdb's copy keeps in-frame clones and lacks some. The sample includes approximately 110,000 clones, 90% of them seen just once. Time point noted: after dendritic cell vaccination, including at tumor progression/relapse. This specimen consisted of blood, obtained after dendritic cell vaccination. The receptors come from a human donor with glioblastoma.

The V call is TRBV7-9, the J call TRBJ1-1, with 9 positions matching TRBD1. The CDR3 consists of 15 residues. The germline gives CDR1 SEHNR, CDR2 FQNEAQ (reference sequence). J was trimmed by 1 base and V by 5 bases; bases with no gene match: 5. The DNA for the CDR3 is TGTGCCAGCAGCCCCAAGGGACAGGGGAACACTGAAGCTTTCTTT. It is translated as CASSPKGQGNTEAFF.

The chain has TRBV19 and TRBJ1-5, with D tentatively TRBD1 (6 bases). The germline CDR1 and CDR2 sequences are LNHDA and SQIVND (reference sequence). The V and J ends lost 5 bases and 7 bases respectively, with 21 bases between them. CDR3 length: 16 amino acids. CDR3 sequence (DNA): TGTGCCAGTAGTTCAACCTTTGGGCAGGGGCTCCAGCCCCAGCATTTT. Its translation: CASSSTFGQGLQPQHF.